Below, 11 T cell receptor beta chains from the same sample are listed, as sequenced in a study of T cell repertoires in cytomegalovirus infection. TCRdb re-derived calls from the reads in MiXCR, one entry per CDR3 protein. This sample has 500,000 or so distinct CDR3 sequences; about 15% occur once, and the top ten carry more than 20%. Sequenced: CD8+ T cells from PBMCs. These receptors were obtained from a human donor in good health (CMV status not recorded). Some clones in this sample may be carry-over from other donors' samples.

The chain joins TRBV27 to TRBJ1-1; no firm D call. In germline, CDR1 is MNHEY, CDR2 SMNVEV (reference sequence). This CDR3 spans 13 amino acids. V lost 1 base to trimming and J lost 5 bases, with 8 bases between them. The CDR3 nucleotides read TGTGCCAGCAGTTTATACGTGGGGACTGAAGCTTTCTTT. Translating gives CASSLYVGTEAFF.

This clonotype was seen only a few times. The chain has TRBV12-3 or TRBV12-4 and TRBJ2-1; TRBD2 agrees at 12 bases. The CDR3 consists of 15 residues. V lost 5 bases and J lost 9; bases outside the gene matches: 8. The CDR3 spells CASSPGTSGFGEQFF. CDR3 in DNA: TGTGCCAGCAGTCCCGGGACTAGCGGGTTTGGTGAGCAGTTCTTC.

This clonotype has a handful of counts. V is TRBV19 and J is TRBJ1-2; possibly TRBD1 for D (6 bases). Germline CDR1 reads LNHDA; CDR2 reads SQIVND (reference sequence). This CDR3 is built from 17 residues. V dropped 5 bases and J dropped 6 bases, with 25 bases sitting between them. The CDR3 is CASSARDIGGPRNGYTF. Here the CDR3 DNA reads TGTGCCAGTAGTGCCAGGGACATCGGAGGTCCTAGGAATGGCTACACCTTC.

This clonotype was observed a few times. This chain connects TRBV4-1 to TRBJ2-7; D is unclear. This CDR3 spans 14 amino acids. Per germline, CDR1 MGHRA and CDR2 YSYEKL. V lost 1 base to trimming and J lost 0 bases, with 7 bases between them. The CDR3 sequence: CASSQAVGSYEQYF. In nucleotides, the CDR3 is TGCGCCAGCAGCCAAGCCGTAGGCTCCTACGAGCAGTACTTC.

This clonotype has ten or more counts. CDR3: CASTSTGGPGHTQYF. The CDR3 bases are TGTGCCAGCACCTCAACTGGGGGGCCCGGACATACGCAGTATTTT. The J gene is TRBJ2-3, the V gene TRBV7-9, with D tentatively TRBD1 or TRBD2 (6 bases each). V dropped 7 bases and J dropped 7 bases, with 21 bases sitting between them. Germline V lookup: CDR1 SEHNR, CDR2 FQNEAQ (reference sequence). CDR3 size: 15 residues.

This clonotype was detected only a few times. The chain carries TRBV20-1 and TRBJ2-2; the D call may be TRBD1 or TRBD2 (5 bases each). Between the trimmed V and J ends, which lost 4 bases and 3 bases, there was a span of 15 bases. Per germline, CDR1 DFQATT and CDR2 SNEGSKA (reference sequence). The CDR3 is 15 amino acids. CDR3 in DNA: TGCAGTGCTACCCGAGGGTTAGGGGACACCGGGGAGCTGTTTTTT. This encodes CSATRGLGDTGELFF.

The sample holds a few counts of this clonotype. The chain employs TRBV28 and TRBJ1-1, with D perhaps TRBD1 (5 bases). V was shortened by 2 bases and J by 5 bases, with 18 bases between the two germline ends. The CDR3 runs 16 residues. Germline values: CDR1 MDHEN, CDR2 SYDVKM. This CDR3 reads CASSLNRGTPTTEAFF. CDR3 in DNA: TGTGCCAGCAGTTTAAATCGTGGGACCCCTACGACTGAAGCTTTCTTT.

Ten or more counts support this clonotype. The chain has TRBV7-9 and TRBJ2-7; the D call may be TRBD1 or TRBD2 (6 bases each). Per germline, CDR1 SEHNR and CDR2 FQNEAQ (reference sequence). The CDR3 runs 17 residues. V dropped 1 base and J dropped 0 bases, with 16 bases sitting between them. CDR3 protein: CASSLGGDTFYSYEQYF. CDR3 nucleotides: TGTGCCAGCAGCTTAGGGGGGGACACCTTTTACTCCTACGAGCAGTACTTC.

Ten or more counts support this clonotype. The chain is built from TRBV7-8 and TRBJ1-4; 10 nucleotides match TRBD1. The CDR3 has 18 residues. Per germline, CDR1 SGHVS and CDR2 FQNEAQ. The V gene end was trimmed by 3 bases and the J gene end by 6 bases; junction bases not matched to a gene: 13. The CDR3: CASSLSPNWDRGDEKLFF. CDR3 sequence (DNA): TGTGCCAGCAGCTTGTCTCCTAATTGGGACAGGGGCGATGAAAAACTGTTTTTT.

This chain links TRBV11-2 with TRBJ2-5; TRBD1 agrees at 8 bases. V dropped 5 bases and J dropped 5; count of bases not matched to a gene: 7. Germline CDR1 reads SGHAT; CDR2 reads FQNNGV. The CDR3 is 14 amino acids. DNA for the CDR3: TGTGCCAGCAGCACCCGACAGGGGAAGGAGACCCAGTACTTC. This translates into CASSTRQGKETQYF.

Only a few counts were recorded for this clonotype. The rearrangement links TRBV5-4 to TRBJ1-1; D call uncertain. Germline V lookup: CDR1 SGHNT, CDR2 YYREEE (reference sequence). Trimming left V 5 bases short and J 6 bases short, with 14 bases between. The CDR3 sequence is 13 residues long. The CDR3 spells CASRASRTPEAFF. For the CDR3, the DNA is TGTGCCAGCAGGGCCAGCAGGACTCCTGAAGCTTTCTTT. Full variable domain (outside the CDR3, taken from reference TRBV5-4 and TRBJ1-1): ETGVTQSPTHLIKTRGQQVTLRCSSQSGHNTVSWYQQALGQGPQFIFQYYREEENGRGNFPPRFSGLQFPNYSSELNVNALELDDSALYLCASRASRTPEAFFGQGTRLTVV.